The sample holds a few counts of the clone carrying this T cell receptor (beta chain). These data belong to a study of follicular helper T cells after annual influenza vaccination. V was clipped by 5 bases and J by 6 bases, with 17 bases between them. The CDR3 consists of 14 residues. Germline V gene data show CDR1 as SGHTA and CDR2 as FQGNSA. Sequencing was performed with immunoSEQ multiplex PCR; in TCRdb, only in-frame clones are kept and a portion is missing. The repertoire holds 9,500 to 12,000 clones, with roughly 80% as singletons. Documented time point: 2015-2016 season, pre-vaccination. The source is an adult who received the influenza vaccine. The rearrangement uses TRBV7-2 and TRBJ2-7; D is possibly TRBD1 or TRBD2 (5 bases each). Material: CXCR5+ CD38- circulating T follicular helper cells from blood, obtained on the day of influenza vaccination. As to subset: circulating Tfh, non-naive CD4+CXCR5+PD-1+ (ICOS+CD38+ or ICOS-CD38-). For the CDR3, the DNA is TGTGCCAGCAGCCCCTCCGGGGCGATCGGCGAGCAGTACTTC. This encodes CASSPSGAIGEQYF.